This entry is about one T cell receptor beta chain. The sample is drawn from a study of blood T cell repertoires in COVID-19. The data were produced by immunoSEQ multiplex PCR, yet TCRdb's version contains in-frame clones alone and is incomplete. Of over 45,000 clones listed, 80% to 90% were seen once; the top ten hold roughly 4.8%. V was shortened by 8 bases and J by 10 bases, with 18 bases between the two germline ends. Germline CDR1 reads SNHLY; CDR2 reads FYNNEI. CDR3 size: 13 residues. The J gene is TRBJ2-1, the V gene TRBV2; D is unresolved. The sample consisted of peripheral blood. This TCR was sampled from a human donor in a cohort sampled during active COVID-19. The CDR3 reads CASEVYPATEQFF. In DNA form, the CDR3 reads TGTGCCAGCGAGGTCTACCCGGCAACGGAGCAGTTCTTC. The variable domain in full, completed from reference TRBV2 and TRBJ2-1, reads EPEVTQTPSHQVTQMGQEVILRCVPISNHLYFYWYRQILGQKVEFLVSFYNNEISEKSEIFDDQFSVERPDGSNFTLKIRSTKLEDSAMYFCASEVYPATEQFFGPGTRLTVL.